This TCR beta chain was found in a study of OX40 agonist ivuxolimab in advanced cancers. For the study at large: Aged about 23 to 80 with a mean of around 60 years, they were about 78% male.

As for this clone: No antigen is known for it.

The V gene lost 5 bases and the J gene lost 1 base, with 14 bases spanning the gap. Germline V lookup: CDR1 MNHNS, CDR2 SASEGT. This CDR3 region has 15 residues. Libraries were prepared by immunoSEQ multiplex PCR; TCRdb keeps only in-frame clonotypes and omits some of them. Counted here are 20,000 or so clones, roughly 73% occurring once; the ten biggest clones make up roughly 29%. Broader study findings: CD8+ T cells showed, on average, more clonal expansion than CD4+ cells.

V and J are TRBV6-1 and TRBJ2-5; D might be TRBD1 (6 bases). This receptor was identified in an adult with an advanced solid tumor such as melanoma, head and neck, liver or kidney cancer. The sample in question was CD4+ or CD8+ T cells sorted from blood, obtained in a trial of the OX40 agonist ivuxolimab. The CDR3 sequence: CASSPNMGAQETQYF. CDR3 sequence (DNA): TGTGCCAGCAGTCCGAACATGGGGGCCCAAGAGACCCAGTACTTC.